This TCR beta chain is from a study of cytotoxic CD8 clonotypes in ibrutinib-treated CLL. About the research overall: After a median of almost 70 months, 14 patients stayed remitted and about 12 progressed; responses had been partial in about 24 and complete in 2. Study-wide points: Under therapy, public clonotypes either contracted or stayed stable, and they were uncommon.

Target depth was 1 in 200,000 to 1 in 1 million T cells, about 10x per clonotype. Sequencing was performed with immunoSEQ multiplex PCR; in TCRdb, only in-frame clones are kept and a portion is missing. The table includes about 180,000 clones, about 80% detected once. This CDR3 contains 14 residues. The V gene's germline CDR1 is SGHRS and CDR2 YFSETQ. V lost 4 bases to trimming and J lost 6 bases, with 16 bases between them. Notes on this clone: Its antigen is currently unknown.

The V call is TRBV5-1, the J call TRBJ1-1; D unresolved. The material sequenced was PBMCs, taken after 24 months of ibrutinib treatment. This TCR derives from a human donor with chronic lymphocytic leukemia. The CDR3 region has the DNA TGCGCCAGCAGCCATTCCCGGGAAAAATCTGAAGCTTTCTTT. It codes for CASSHSREKSEAFF.